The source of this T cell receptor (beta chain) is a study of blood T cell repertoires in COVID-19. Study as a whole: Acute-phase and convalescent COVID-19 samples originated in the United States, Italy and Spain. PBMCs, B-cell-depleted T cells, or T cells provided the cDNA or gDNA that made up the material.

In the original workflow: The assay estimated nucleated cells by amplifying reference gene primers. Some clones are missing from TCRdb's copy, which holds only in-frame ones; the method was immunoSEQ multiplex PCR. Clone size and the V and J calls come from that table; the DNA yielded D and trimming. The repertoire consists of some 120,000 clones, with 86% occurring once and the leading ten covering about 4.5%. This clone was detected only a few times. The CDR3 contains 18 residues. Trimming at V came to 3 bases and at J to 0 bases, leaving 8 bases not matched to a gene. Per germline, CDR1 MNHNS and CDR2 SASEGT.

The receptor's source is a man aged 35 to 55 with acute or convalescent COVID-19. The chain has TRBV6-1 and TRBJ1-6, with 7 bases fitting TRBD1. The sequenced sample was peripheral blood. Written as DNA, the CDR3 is TGTGCCAGCAGTGATGGACAGGTCTTCAGCTCCTATAATTCACCCCTCCACTTT. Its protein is CASSDGQVFSSYNSPLHF.